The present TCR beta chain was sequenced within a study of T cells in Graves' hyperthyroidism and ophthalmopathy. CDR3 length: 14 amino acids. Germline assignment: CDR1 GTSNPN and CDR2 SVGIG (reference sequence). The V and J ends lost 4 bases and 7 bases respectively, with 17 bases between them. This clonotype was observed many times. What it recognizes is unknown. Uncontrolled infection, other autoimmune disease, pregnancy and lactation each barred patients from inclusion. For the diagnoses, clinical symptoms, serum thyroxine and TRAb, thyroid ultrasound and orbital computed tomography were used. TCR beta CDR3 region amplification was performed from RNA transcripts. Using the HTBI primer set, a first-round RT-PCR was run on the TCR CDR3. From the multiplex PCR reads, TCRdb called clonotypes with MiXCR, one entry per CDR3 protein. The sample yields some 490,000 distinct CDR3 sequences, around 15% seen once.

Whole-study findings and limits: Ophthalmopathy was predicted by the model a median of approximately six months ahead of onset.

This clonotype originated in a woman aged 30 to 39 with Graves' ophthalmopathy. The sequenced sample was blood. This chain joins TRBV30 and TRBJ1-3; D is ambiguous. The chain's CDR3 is CAWKRRISANTIYF. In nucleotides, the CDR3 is TGTGCCTGGAAACGAAGGATTTCTGCTAACACCATATATTTT.